This entry is about one TCR beta chain. These data originate in a study of blood T cell repertoires in COVID-19. Study context: PBMCs, B-cell-depleted T cells, or T cells were the source of the cDNA or gDNA that made up the material.

Participants were placed into cohorts based on the clinical history they reported. Methods used by the authors: Cell counts per sample came from amplifying reference gene primers. The repertoire was sequenced with immunoSEQ multiplex PCR; TCRdb's copy has only in-frame clones and lacks some. That table furnishes V, J and clone size, whereas the DNA furnished D and trimming. The table records 200,000 to 250,000 clones, more than 75% of them present only once. Germline CDR1 LNHDA, CDR2 SQIVND (reference sequence). V was trimmed by 4 bases and J by 0 bases, leaving 10 bases between them. CDR3 length: 16 residues.

Sample: PBMCs or T cells enriched from blood (not recorded which). The V and J genes are TRBV19 and TRBJ2-6; D gene ambiguous. This sequence was found in a woman between 40 and 50 years old with acute COVID-19. For the CDR3, the DNA is TGTGCCAGTAGTACCACAGTTCTCTCTGGGGCCAACGTCCTGACTTTC. Its translation: CASSTTVLSGANVLTF.